This T cell receptor beta chain was profiled in a study of PD-L1 blockade in urothelial cancer. Study-wide findings and caveats: Sub-median blood TCR clonality before treatment predicted longer survival. The study found that durable-benefit patients expanded tumor-associated blood clones more at 3 weeks.

V was cut by 4 bases and J by 7 bases, with 17 bases left in between. CDR3 size: 14 residues. Germline V gives CDR1 SGHTA, CDR2 FQGNSA. Time point described: peripheral blood 6 weeks after treatment start. Urothelial carcinoma in patients was locally advanced or metastatic. The method was immunoSEQ multiplex PCR; TCRdb's version includes in-frame clones alone and lacks a portion of them. In the table there are 25,000 to 30,000 clones, 79% of which are singletons. This clone was picked up a small number of times. Antigen specificity is unknown. The chain carries TRBV7-2 and TRBJ2-7; D is ambiguous. This TCR was sampled from a man between 65 and 80 years old with urothelial cancer. This specimen consisted of PBMCs, obtained around atezolizumab (anti-PD-L1) treatment. CDR3 bases: TGTGCCAGCAGCTCCGTGAACGGCCAGGTTGAGCAGTACTTC. Amino acids: CASSSVNGQVEQYF.